Presented here are 27 T cell receptor beta chains from one specimen sequenced in a study of shared clonotypes between healthy human individuals. Naive CD8 isolation took CD45RO-negative cells positively selected for CCR7 and excluded terminally differentiated effector memory CD45RA+ cells. Using immunoSEQ multiplex PCR, the repertoire was profiled, and TCRdb retains in-frame clones only, with some absent. Of about 750,000 clones in the sample, around 93% were seen once. Sequencing was carried out using naive CD8+ T cells sorted from blood. The receptors originated from a man aged 25 to 40 in good health.

The chain carries TRBV27 and TRBJ2-7; tentatively, D is TRBD1 (5 bases). The germline gives CDR1 MNHEY, CDR2 SMNVEV (reference sequence). CDR3 length equals 14 residues. Trimming removed 5 bases at V and 3 bases at J, with 14 bases between. In DNA, the CDR3 is TGTGCCAGCAGTGACTCAGGGTTTTTCTACGAGCAGTACTTC. Protein sequence: CASSDSGFFYEQYF.

The chain employs TRBV9 and TRBJ2-1, with 14 bases identical to TRBD2. Germline lookup yields CDR1 SGDLS and CDR2 YYNGEE. The CDR3 contains 18 residues. The V gene end was trimmed by 3 bases and the J gene end by 2 bases; junction bases not matched to a gene: 7. The CDR3 DNA follows: TGTGCCAGCAGCGCCGAGCCGGGACTAGCGGGGGCCTACAATGAGCAGTTCTTC. Translation gives CASSAEPGLAGAYNEQFF.

V usage is TRBV5-5 and J usage is TRBJ2-5; D is ambiguous. V lost 4 bases, J lost 3 bases, and 10 bases lay in between. This CDR3 has 13 residues. Germline values: CDR1 SGHKS, CDR2 YYEKEE (reference sequence). The CDR3 spells CASSPSVEETQYF. CDR3 coding DNA: TGTGCCAGCAGCCCCTCGGTGGAAGAGACCCAGTACTTC. Full variable domain (outside the CDR3, taken from reference TRBV5-5 and TRBJ2-5): DAGVTQSPTHLIKTRGQQVTLRCSPISGHKSVSWYQQVLGQGPQFIFQYYEKEERGRGNFPDRFSARQFPNYSSELNVNALLLGDSALYLCASSPSVEETQYFGPGTRLLVL.

This chain uses TRBV7-8 with TRBJ2-5; D remains ambiguous. CDR1 is SGHVS and CDR2 is FQNEAQ in the germline V gene. This CDR3 spans 15 amino acids. Trimming pared 6 bases from V and 1 base from J, leaving 15 bases between. For the CDR3, the DNA is TGTGCCAGCAGTTGGGAATTCCTGGGCCAAGAGACCCAGTACTTC. Encoded protein: CASSWEFLGQETQYF. Filled out from reference TRBV7-8 and TRBJ2-5, the complete variable domain reads GAGVSQSPRYKVAKRGQDVALRCDPISGHVSLFWYQQALGQGPEFLTYFQNEAQLDKSGLPSDRFFAERPEGSVSTLKIQRTQQEDSAVYLCASSWEFLGQETQYFGPGTRLLVL.

The gene calls are TRBV5-1 and TRBJ2-1; 7 bases fit TRBD2. Looked up from germline, CDR1 is SGHRS and CDR2 is YFSETQ. CDR3 length: 16 amino acids. With V trimmed by 4 bases and J by 1 base, 8 bases remained unmatched. The DNA of the CDR3 is TGCGCCAGCAGCGGTGGCCTAGCGGTATCCTACAATGAGCAGTTCTTC. It specifies CASSGGLAVSYNEQFF.

The DNA for the CDR3 is TGTGCCAGCAGCCCCGAAGGGGGTACTGAAGCTTTCTTT. Amino acid sequence: CASSPEGGTEAFF. J is TRBJ1-1 and V is TRBV11-2, with D perhaps matching TRBD1 (6 bases). CDR3 length: 13 amino acids. Germline V gives CDR1 SGHAT, CDR2 FQNNGV. V was trimmed by 5 bases and J by 5 bases, leaving 12 bases between them. Together with reference TRBV11-2 and TRBJ1-1, the CDR3 gives the full variable domain: EAGVAQSPRYKIIEKRQSVAFWCNPISGHATLYWYQQILGQGPKLLIQFQNNGVVDDSQLPKDRFSAERLKGVDSTLKIQPAKLEDSAVYLCASSPEGGTEAFFGQGTRLTVV.

In the case of this clone: A much larger clonotype is one base distant, so this may be a read error. The V and J genes are TRBV7-9 and TRBJ2-1; 10 nucleotides match TRBD2. Germline lookup yields CDR1 SEHNR and CDR2 FQNEAQ (reference sequence). The CDR3 is 15 amino acids. After removal of 5 bases from V and 4 bases from J, the junction contained 5 bases not matched to a gene. Here the CDR3 reads CASSGGLAAYNEQFF. The CDR3 DNA reads as TGTGCCAGCAGCGGTGGACTAGCGGCTTACAATGAGCAGTTCTTC.

The V and J genes are TRBV7-9 and TRBJ1-2; 7 positions agree with TRBD1. After removal of 10 bases from V and 3 bases from J, the junction contained 11 bases not matched to a gene. The CDR3 loop spans 14 amino acids. Germline loops: CDR1 SEHNR, CDR2 FQNEAQ (reference sequence). In DNA, the CDR3 is TGTGCCACCACCTCTAACGGACAGGACTATGGCTACACCTTC. Protein product: CATTSNGQDYGYTF.

The CDR3 is CASSDSSNQPQHF. The CDR3 DNA reads as TGTGCCAGCAGCGACAGCAGCAATCAGCCCCAGCATTTT. The chain links TRBV6-5 to TRBJ1-5; tentatively, D is TRBD1 (5 bases). Trimming pared 6 bases from V and 1 base from J, leaving 7 bases between. The germline gives CDR1 MNHEY, CDR2 SVGAGI. The CDR3 has 13 amino acids.

The CDR3 DNA is TGCAGCGCGCAGAGTGCGCGAACTGAAGCTTTCTTT. Translated: CSAQSARTEAFF. The genes are TRBV29-1 and TRBJ1-1; D remains unclear. The CDR3 extends over 12 amino acids. The germline V and J ends were trimmed by 7 bases and 5 bases, with 14 bases remaining between them. From germline, CDR1 is SQVTM and CDR2 ANQGSEA.

The V call is TRBV7-9, the J call TRBJ2-5; possibly TRBD1 or TRBD2 for D (5 bases each). Germline V gene sequence: CDR1 SEHNR, CDR2 FQNEAQ (reference sequence). The CDR3 has 14 residues. V was cut by 6 bases and J by 0 bases, with 11 bases left in between. The CDR3 DNA follows: TGTGCCAGCAGTACGGGACGCAACCAAGAGACCCAGTACTTC. This codes for CASSTGRNQETQYF.

The CDR3 protein is CSVLRQGYEQYF. The CDR3 DNA reads TGCAGCGTTTTGAGGCAGGGCTACGAGCAGTACTTC. The V gene is TRBV29-1, the J gene TRBJ2-7; possible D gene TRBD1, 5 bases. The CDR3 has 12 amino acids. V shed 5 bases and J shed 3 bases, with 11 bases lying between them. CDR1 SQVTM and CDR2 ANQGSEA come from the germline V gene.

V usage is TRBV15 and J usage is TRBJ1-1; TRBD1 is a possible D gene (5 bases). This CDR3 region has 15 residues. Germline V CDR1 and CDR2: LNHNV, YYDKDF (reference sequence). With 1 base removed from V and 4 bases from J, the gap between germline ends came to 13 bases. The CDR3 sequence is CATSRGAGGFTEAFF. CDR3 in DNA: TGTGCCACCAGCAGAGGTGCCGGGGGTTTCACTGAAGCTTTCTTT.

V usage is TRBV4-3 and J usage is TRBJ2-5; TRBD1 aligns across 7 bases. In germline, CDR1 is LGHNA, CDR2 YSLEER. There are 13 residues in the CDR3. The V gene end was trimmed by 4 bases and the J gene end by 7 bases; junction bases not matched to a gene: 6. CDR3 nucleotides: TGCGCCAGCAGCCCGCCGGGACAGACGACCCAGTACTTC. This encodes CASSPPGQTTQYF.

The rearrangement joins TRBV27 to TRBJ1-2; D possibly corresponds to TRBD1 (5 bases). V was clipped by 4 bases and J by 2 bases, with 17 bases between them. Germline assignment: CDR1 MNHEY and CDR2 SMNVEV (reference sequence). This CDR3 has 16 amino acids. The CDR3 DNA is TGTGCCAGCAGTTCGAAAATGACAGCTTTAAACTATGGCTACACCTTC. It codes for CASSSKMTALNYGYTF.

The V gene is TRBV4-1, the J gene TRBJ2-5, with D unclear. The V end was cut by 1 base, the J end by 2 bases, with 5 bases between. CDR1 is MGHRA and CDR2 is YSYEKL in the germline V gene. This CDR3 region has 13 residues. CDR3 coding DNA: TGCGCCAGCAGCCAAGTAGAGCAAGAGACCCAGTACTTC. Amino acids: CASSQVEQETQYF.

On this clone: The sample carries other DNA sequences with the same CDR3. The chain links TRBV7-9 to TRBJ1-1; a possible D gene is TRBD1 (6 bases). Per the germline V gene, CDR1 is SEHNR and CDR2 is FQNEAQ (reference sequence). V dropped 6 bases and J dropped 1 base, with 12 bases sitting between them. This CDR3 contains 14 residues. The CDR3 DNA sequence: TGTGCCAGCAGAGTCGGGGGGCCGAACACTGAAGCTTTCTTT. Its translation is CASRVGGPNTEAFF.

The chain employs TRBV2 and TRBJ2-5; D might be TRBD2 (7 bases). This CDR3 spans 10 amino acids. Trimming removed 6 bases from V and 14 bases from J, with 13 bases in between. Germline CDR1 reads SNHLY; CDR2 reads FYNNEI. CDR3: CASRGQREYF. The CDR3 region has the DNA TGTGCCAGCAGAGGACAGCGGGAATACTTC.

V is TRBV5-8 and J is TRBJ1-5; D might be TRBD1 (6 bases). CDR1 and CDR2 from the germline V gene are SGHTS and YDEGEE. With 4 bases removed from V and 7 bases from J, the gap between germline ends came to 9 bases. The CDR3 covers 12 residues. The DNA for the CDR3 is TGTGCCAGCAGCCTAAGGGGGCAGCCCCAGCATTTT. Its translation is CASSLRGQPQHF.

The J gene is TRBJ2-7, the V gene TRBV10-2; D is uncertain. Trimming took 1 base from V and 0 from J, leaving 7 bases between them. Germline CDR1 reads WSHSY; CDR2 reads SAAADI. The CDR3 covers 14 residues. The CDR3 region has the DNA TGCGCCAGCAGTGAGTTCAGGAGCTCCTACGAGCAGTACTTC. Its translation: CASSEFRSSYEQYF.

J is TRBJ2-7 and V is TRBV5-6; weak D call: TRBD1 (6 bases). Trimming pared 3 bases from V and 5 bases from J, leaving 12 bases between. CDR1 is SGHDT, CDR2 YYEEEE, per germline. This CDR3 comprises 13 residues. CDR3 nucleotide sequence: TGTGCCAGCAGCTATCCCGGACAGAACGAGCAGTACTTC. Translating it yields CASSYPGQNEQYF.

This chain joins TRBV9 and TRBJ2-6; 7 bases agree with TRBD1. The CDR3 has 16 residues. V trimming: 7 bases; J trimming: 0 bases; junction bases outside the gene matches: 7. Germline CDR1 SGDLS, CDR2 YYNGEE. CDR3 nucleotide sequence: TGTGCCAGCCTGGACAGGTCGAGCTCTGGGGCCAACGTCCTGACTTTC. This translates into CASLDRSSSGANVLTF.

This clone appeared a single time. This rearrangement joins TRBV12-2 to TRBJ2-3; TRBD2 was called by the table and not checked on the DNA. TRBV12-2 is described as a pseudogene. The CDR3 is 14 residues long. The DNA for the CDR3 is TGTGCAAGTCGCTATTCCGGTAGCACAGATACGCAGTATTTT. Residues: CASRYSGSTDTQYF.

The chain joins TRBV29-1 to TRBJ2-1, with TRBD2 identical over 8 bases. Looked up from germline, CDR1 is SQVTM and CDR2 is ANQGSEA. Losses at the gene ends were 7 bases for V and 14 bases for J; bases not matched to a gene: 10. This CDR3 spans 11 amino acids. The DNA for the CDR3 is TGCAGCGGCCAAACCGGGACTAGTGAGTTCTTC. This sequence encodes CSGQTGTSEFF.

The V gene is TRBV7-9, the J gene TRBJ2-5; 10 nucleotides align to TRBD2. V lost 2 bases, J lost 5 bases, and 17 bases stayed unmatched. The CDR3 runs 19 residues. Germline values: CDR1 SEHNR, CDR2 FQNEAQ (reference sequence). CDR3: CASSLRRTSGTLRAETQYF. The CDR3, as DNA: TGTGCCAGCAGCTTACGAAGAACTAGCGGGACCTTAAGGGCTGAGACCCAGTACTTC.

This rearrangement joins TRBV9 to TRBJ2-7; the match to TRBD1 covers 9 bases. Per germline, CDR1 SGDLS and CDR2 YYNGEE. This CDR3 comprises 15 residues. With 3 bases clipped from V and 2 bases from J, the junction kept 6 bases outside the gene matches. The CDR3 reads CASSETGTGTYEQYF. DNA of the CDR3: TGTGCCAGCAGCGAAACCGGGACAGGGACCTACGAGCAGTACTTC. The full variable domain, rest sourced from reference TRBV9 and TRBJ2-7, is DSGVTQTPKHLITATGQRVTLRCSPRSGDLSVYWYQQSLDQGLQFLIQYYNGEERAKGNILERFSAQQFPDLHSELNLSSLELGDSALYFCASSETGTGTYEQYFGPGTRLTVT.

For the CDR3, the DNA is TGTGCCAGCAGTGACTCGGACAGGGGGCAATACGAGCAGTACTTC. Translating it yields CASSDSDRGQYEQYF. The chain employs TRBV25-1 and TRBJ2-7; 11 positions agree with TRBD1. There are 15 residues in the CDR3. Germline assignment: CDR1 MGHDK and CDR2 SYGVNS. With 3 bases clipped from V and 4 bases from J, the junction kept 5 bases outside the gene matches.